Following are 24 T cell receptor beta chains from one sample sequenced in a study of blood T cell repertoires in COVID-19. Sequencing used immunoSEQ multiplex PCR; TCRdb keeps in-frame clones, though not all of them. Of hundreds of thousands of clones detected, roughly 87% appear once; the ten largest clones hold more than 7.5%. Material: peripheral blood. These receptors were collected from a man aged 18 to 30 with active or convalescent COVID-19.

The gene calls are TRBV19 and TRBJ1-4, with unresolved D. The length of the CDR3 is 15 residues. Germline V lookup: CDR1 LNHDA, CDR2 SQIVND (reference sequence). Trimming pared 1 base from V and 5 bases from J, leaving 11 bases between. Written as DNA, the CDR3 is TGTGCCAGTAGTATAGCGGCGGGCAAGAATGAAAAACTGTTTTTT. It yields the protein CASSIAAGKNEKLFF.

The CDR3: CASGAGQAHSTIYF. The CDR3, as DNA: TGTGCTAGTGGTGCGGGACAGGCCCATTCCACCATATATTTT. This chain joins TRBV12-5 and TRBJ1-3; 8 positions agree with TRBD1. Unmatched junction bases numbered 9, after V lost 5 bases and J lost 9 bases. Germline V gene sequence: CDR1 LGHNT, CDR2 FRNRAP. This CDR3 has 14 amino acids.

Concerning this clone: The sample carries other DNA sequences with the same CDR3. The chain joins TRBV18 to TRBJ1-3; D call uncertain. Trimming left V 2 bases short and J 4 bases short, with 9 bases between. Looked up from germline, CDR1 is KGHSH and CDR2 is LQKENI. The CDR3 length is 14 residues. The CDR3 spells CASSPSGSGNTIYF. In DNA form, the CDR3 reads TGTGCCAGCTCACCATCGGGATCAGGAAACACCATATATTTT. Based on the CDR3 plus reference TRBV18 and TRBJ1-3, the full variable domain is NAGVMQNPRHLVRRRGQEARLRCSPMKGHSHVYWYRQLPEEGLKFMVYLQKENIIDESGMPKERFSAEFPKEGPSILRIQQVVRGDSAAYFCASSPSGSGNTIYFGEGSWLTVV.

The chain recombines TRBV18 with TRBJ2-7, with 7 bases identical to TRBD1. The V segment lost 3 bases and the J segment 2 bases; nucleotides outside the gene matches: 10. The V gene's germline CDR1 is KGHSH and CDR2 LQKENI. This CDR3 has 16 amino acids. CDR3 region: CASSPGIGTATYEQYF. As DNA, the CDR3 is TGTGCCAGCTCACCGGGGATTGGGACAGCAACCTACGAGCAGTACTTC. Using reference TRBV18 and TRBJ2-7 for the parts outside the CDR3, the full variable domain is NAGVMQNPRHLVRRRGQEARLRCSPMKGHSHVYWYRQLPEEGLKFMVYLQKENIIDESGMPKERFSAEFPKEGPSILRIQQVVRGDSAAYFCASSPGIGTATYEQYFGPGTRLTVT.

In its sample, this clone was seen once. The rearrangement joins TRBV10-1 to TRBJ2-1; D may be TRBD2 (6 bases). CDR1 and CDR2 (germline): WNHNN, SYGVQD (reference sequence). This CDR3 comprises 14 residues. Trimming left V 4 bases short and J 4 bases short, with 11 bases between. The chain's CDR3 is CASSGDSRYNEQFF. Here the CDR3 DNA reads TGCGCCAGCAGTGGGGACTCTAGATACAATGAGCAGTTCTTC.

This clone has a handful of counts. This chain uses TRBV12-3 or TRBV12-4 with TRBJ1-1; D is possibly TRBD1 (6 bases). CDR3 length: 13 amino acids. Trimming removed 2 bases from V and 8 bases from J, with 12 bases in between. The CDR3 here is CASSLQGNREAFF. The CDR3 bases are TGTGCCAGCAGTTTACAGGGGAACAGGGAAGCTTTCTTT.

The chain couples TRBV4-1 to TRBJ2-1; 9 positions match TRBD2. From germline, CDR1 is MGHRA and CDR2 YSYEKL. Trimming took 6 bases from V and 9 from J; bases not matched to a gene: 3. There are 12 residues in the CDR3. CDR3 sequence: CASSPSGAEQFF. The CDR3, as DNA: TGCGCCAGCAGTCCTAGCGGGGCTGAGCAGTTCTTC.

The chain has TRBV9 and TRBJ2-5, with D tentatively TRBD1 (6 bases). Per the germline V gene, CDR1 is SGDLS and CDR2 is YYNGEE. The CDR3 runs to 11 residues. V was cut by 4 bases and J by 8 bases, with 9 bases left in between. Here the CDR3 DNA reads TGTGCCAGCAGCCCACAGGGAACCCAGTACTTC. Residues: CASSPQGTQYF.

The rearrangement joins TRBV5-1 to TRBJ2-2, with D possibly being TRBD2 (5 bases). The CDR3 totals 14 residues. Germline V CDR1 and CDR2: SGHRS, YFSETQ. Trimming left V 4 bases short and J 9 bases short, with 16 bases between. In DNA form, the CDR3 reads TGCGCCAGCAGCCCCCGGGGTAACTCCCGGGAGCTGTTTTTT. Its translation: CASSPRGNSRELFF.

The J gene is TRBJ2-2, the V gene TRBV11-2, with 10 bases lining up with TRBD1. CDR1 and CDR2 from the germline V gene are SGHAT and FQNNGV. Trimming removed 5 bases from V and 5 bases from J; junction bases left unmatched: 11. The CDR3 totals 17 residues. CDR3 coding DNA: TGTGCCAGCAGCCCGATACTGACAGGGGGCGGAACCGGGGAGCTGTTTTTT. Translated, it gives CASSPILTGGGTGELFF.

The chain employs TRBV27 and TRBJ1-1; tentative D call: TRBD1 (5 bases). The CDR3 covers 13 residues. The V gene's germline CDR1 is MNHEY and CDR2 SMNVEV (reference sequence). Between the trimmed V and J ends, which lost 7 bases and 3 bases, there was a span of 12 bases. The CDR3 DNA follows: TGTGCCAGCACCAATCTCAGGGACACTGAAGCTTTCTTT. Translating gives CASTNLRDTEAFF.

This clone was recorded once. This chain's CDR3 is CASSPGHRQGRGYNSPLHF. DNA for the CDR3: TGTGCCAGCAGCCCGGGCCACCGACAGGGAAGGGGCTATAATTCACCCCTCCACTTT. V and J are TRBV13 and TRBJ1-6, with 7 positions matching TRBD1. In germline, CDR1 is PRHDT, CDR2 FYEKMQ (reference sequence). The CDR3 loop spans 19 amino acids. J was trimmed by 3 bases and V by 5 bases; bases with no gene match: 16.

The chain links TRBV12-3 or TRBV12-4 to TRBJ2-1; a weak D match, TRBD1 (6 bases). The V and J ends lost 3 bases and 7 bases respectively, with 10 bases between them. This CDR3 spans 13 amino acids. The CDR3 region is CASSFRRGNEQFF. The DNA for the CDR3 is TGTGCCAGCAGTTTTCGAAGGGGGAATGAGCAGTTCTTC.

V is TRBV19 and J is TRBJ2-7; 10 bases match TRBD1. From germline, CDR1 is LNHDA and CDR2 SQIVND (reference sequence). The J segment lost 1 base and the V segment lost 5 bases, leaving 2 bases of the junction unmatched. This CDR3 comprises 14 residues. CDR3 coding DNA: TGTGCCAGTAGTTGGGACAGGGGTTCCTACGAGCAGTACTTC. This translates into CASSWDRGSYEQYF.

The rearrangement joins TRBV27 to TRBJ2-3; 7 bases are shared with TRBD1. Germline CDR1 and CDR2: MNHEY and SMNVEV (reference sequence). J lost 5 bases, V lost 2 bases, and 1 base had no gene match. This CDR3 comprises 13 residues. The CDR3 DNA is TGTGCCAGCAGTTTACAGGGGGAAGATACGCAGTATTTT. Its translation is CASSLQGEDTQYF.

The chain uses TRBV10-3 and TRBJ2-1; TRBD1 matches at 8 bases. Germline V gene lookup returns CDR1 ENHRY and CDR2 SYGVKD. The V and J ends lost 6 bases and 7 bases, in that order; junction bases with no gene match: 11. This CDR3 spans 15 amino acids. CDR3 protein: CAIRETGDTRNEQFF. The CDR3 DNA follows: TGTGCCATCAGGGAGACAGGGGACACTAGGAATGAGCAGTTCTTC.

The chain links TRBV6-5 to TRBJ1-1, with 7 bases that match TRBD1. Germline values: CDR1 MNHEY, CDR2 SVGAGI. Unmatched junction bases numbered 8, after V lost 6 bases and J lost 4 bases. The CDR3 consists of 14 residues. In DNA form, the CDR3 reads TGTGCCAGCAGCACCACAGGGGCCCCCACTGAAGCTTTCTTT. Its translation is CASSTTGAPTEAFF.

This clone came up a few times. The CDR3 region has the DNA TGTGCCAGCAGTGAGATAGATGGCTACACCTTC. Amino acids: CASSEIDGYTF. The gene calls are TRBV6-2 or TRBV6-3 and TRBJ1-2; no definite D call. Germline CDR1 MNHEY, CDR2 SVGEGT. This CDR3 comprises 11 residues. V lost 5 bases and J 6 bases, leaving 7 bases between the germline ends.

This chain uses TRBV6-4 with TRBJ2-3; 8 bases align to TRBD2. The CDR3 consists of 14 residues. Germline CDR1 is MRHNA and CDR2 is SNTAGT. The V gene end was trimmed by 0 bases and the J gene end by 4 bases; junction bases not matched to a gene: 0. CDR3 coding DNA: TGTGCCAGCAGTGACTCGCGGGGGGCAGATACGCAGTATTTT. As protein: CASSDSRGADTQYF.

CDR3 DNA: TGTGCCAGCAGACAGGGGAACAATCAGCCCCAGCATTTT. It yields the protein CASRQGNNQPQHF. The chain recombines TRBV12-3 or TRBV12-4 with TRBJ1-5; 7 bases are shared with TRBD1. The CDR3 loop spans 13 amino acids. V lost 6 bases, J lost 3 bases, and 2 bases stayed unmatched.

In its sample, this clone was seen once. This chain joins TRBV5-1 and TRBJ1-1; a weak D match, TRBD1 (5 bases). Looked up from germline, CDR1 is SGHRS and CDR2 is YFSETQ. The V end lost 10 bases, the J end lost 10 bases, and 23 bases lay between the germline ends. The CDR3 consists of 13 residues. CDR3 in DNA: TGCGCCTCGGCAGGAGGGGCGGGTACGTCAGCTTTCTTT. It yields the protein CASAGGAGTSAFF.

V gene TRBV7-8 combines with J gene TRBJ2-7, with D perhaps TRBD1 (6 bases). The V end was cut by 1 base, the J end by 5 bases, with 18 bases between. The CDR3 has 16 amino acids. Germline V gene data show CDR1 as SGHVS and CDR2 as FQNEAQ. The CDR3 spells CASSLESRSRGNEQYF. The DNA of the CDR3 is TGTGCCAGCAGCTTAGAGTCCAGGTCCAGGGGAAACGAGCAGTACTTC.

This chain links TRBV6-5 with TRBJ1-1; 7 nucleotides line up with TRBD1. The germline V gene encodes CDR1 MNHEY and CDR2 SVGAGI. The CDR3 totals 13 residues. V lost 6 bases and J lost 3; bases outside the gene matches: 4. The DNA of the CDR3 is TGTGCCAGCAGGGGGACAGCCCACACTGAAGCTTTCTTT. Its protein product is CASRGTAHTEAFF.

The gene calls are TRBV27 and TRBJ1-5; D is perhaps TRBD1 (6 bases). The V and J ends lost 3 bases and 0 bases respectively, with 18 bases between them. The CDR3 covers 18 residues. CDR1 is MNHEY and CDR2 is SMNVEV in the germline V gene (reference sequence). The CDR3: CASSFNRDMIYSNQPQHF. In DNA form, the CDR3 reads TGTGCCAGCAGTTTCAACCGGGACATGATATATAGCAATCAGCCCCAGCATTTT.